This T cell receptor beta chain was documented in a study of T cells after yellow fever vaccination. CDR1 and CDR2 from the germline V gene are SGHVS and FNYEAQ. V lost 2 bases to trimming and J lost 5 bases; unmatched junction nucleotides: 3. There are 13 residues in the CDR3. The 5'RACE template-switching step produced TCR cDNA and added a universal primer site and UMIs. MiXCR was run by TCRdb on the 5' RACE reads, yielding one entry per CDR3 protein. The sample contains roughly 94,000 distinct CDR3 sequences, approximately 9% of which appear only once. This TCR came from a man between 18 and 29 years old who received the YFV17D yellow fever vaccine. The V call is TRBV7-6, the J call TRBJ2-7, with TRBD2 matching 7 bases. The sequences come from CD8+ T cells not binding an NS4B(214-222) dextramer, sorted from PBMCs, collected roughly 15 days after the first yellow fever vaccination. CDR3 sequence (DNA): TGTGCCAGCAGCTTAAGCCGGGAGGACGAGCAGTACTTC. Translated, it gives CASSLSREDEQYF. The full variable domain, its missing parts supplied by reference TRBV7-6 and TRBJ2-7, is GAGVSQSPRYKVTKRGQDVALRCDPISGHVSLYWYRQALGQGPEFLTYFNYEAQQDKSGLPNDRFSAERPEGSISTLTIQRTEQRDSAMYRCASSLSREDEQYFGPGTRLTVT.